The subject of this entry is one T cell receptor beta chain. Its antigen is still unknown. This sample was taken from a study of T cell repertoires in aging, cancer and after chemotherapy. Study information: The whole study produced a dataset of about 8.8 million TCR reads. The study, taken as a whole, reports: In cancer patients, declining TCR diversity with age involved lost richness and lost evenness. Untreated cancer patients had significantly lower blood TCR diversity than age-matched healthy donors.

Peripheral blood genomic DNA, not sorted cells or RNA, was the template. Multiplex touch-down PCR with TRB-A/B primers amplified rearranged V-D-J TRB sequences. TCRdb reprocessed the multiplex PCR reads via MiXCR and lists one record per CDR3 protein. The sample includes 8,400 or so distinct CDR3 sequences, around half seen only once; the top ten take around 20%. The CDR3 length is 13 residues. Germline V gene sequence: CDR1 MNHEY, CDR2 SMNVEV (reference sequence). Unmatched junction bases numbered 5, after V lost 5 bases and J lost 5 bases. The V call is TRBV27, the J call TRBJ2-5; 7 bases agree with TRBD1. The receptor was isolated from a human donor in good health. Material: blood. Here the CDR3 reads CASSPYRGETQYF. The CDR3 DNA is TGTGCCAGCAGTCCGTACAGGGGCGAGACCCAGTACTTC.